This passage covers 5 T cell receptor beta chains from one sample sequenced in a study of PD-L1 blockade in urothelial cancer. Sequencing was performed with immunoSEQ multiplex PCR; in TCRdb, only in-frame clones are kept and a portion is missing. The repertoire holds approximately 32,000 clones, with over 70% as singletons. The source was PBMCs, collected around atezolizumab (anti-PD-L1) treatment. The receptors here all came from a man between 65 and 85 years old with urothelial cancer.

This sequence joins TRBV7-8 and TRBJ2-7; TRBD2 matches 7 bases. CDR3 length: 15 residues. Germline trimming cut 6 bases from V and 1 base from J; bases unmatched to any gene: 9. Germline CDR1 is SGHVS and CDR2 is FQNEAQ. The CDR3 DNA reads TGTGCCAGCAGGCTTACTAGCGAAGGGTCCTACGAGCAGTACTTC. It translates to CASRLTSEGSYEQYF.

This clone appeared a single time. The V gene is TRBV4-2, the J gene TRBJ1-2, with TRBD1 matching 9 bases. Germline assignment: CDR1 LGHNA and CDR2 YNFKEQ. After removal of 8 bases from V and 6 bases from J, the junction contained 7 bases not matched to a gene. There are 13 residues in the CDR3. CDR3 sequence reads: CASFSDRGHGYTF. The CDR3 bases are TGTGCCAGCTTTTCGGACAGGGGCCATGGCTACACCTTC.

The gene calls are TRBV5-1 and TRBJ1-4; possibly TRBD1 for D (6 bases). Germline V gene lookup returns CDR1 SGHRS and CDR2 YFSETQ. The V end lost 5 bases, the J end lost 8 bases, and 22 bases lay between the germline ends. This CDR3 region has 16 residues. The chain's CDR3 is CASRYRDNREGEKLFF. In DNA form, the CDR3 reads TGCGCCAGCAGGTACCGGGACAACAGGGAGGGGGAAAAACTGTTTTTT.

This sequence joins TRBV9 and TRBJ2-1; 12 nucleotides align to TRBD2. CDR1 and CDR2 from the germline V gene are SGDLS and YYNGEE. The CDR3 length is 16 residues. Losses at the gene ends were 4 bases for V and 6 bases for J; bases not matched to a gene: 8. CDR3 DNA sequence: TGTGCCAGCAGCCCCCGGACTAGCGGGGCTGGCAATGAGCAGTTCTTC. It codes for CASSPRTSGAGNEQFF.

This chain joins TRBV13 and TRBJ2-3; no firm D call. V lost 7 bases and J 0 bases, leaving 17 bases between the germline ends. The CDR3 runs to 16 residues. The germline V gene encodes CDR1 PRHDT and CDR2 FYEKMQ (reference sequence). CDR3 nucleotide sequence: TGTGCCAGCACCCCCCTAAGCAGGCCTAGCACAGATACGCAGTATTTT. Translating it yields CASTPLSRPSTDTQYF.